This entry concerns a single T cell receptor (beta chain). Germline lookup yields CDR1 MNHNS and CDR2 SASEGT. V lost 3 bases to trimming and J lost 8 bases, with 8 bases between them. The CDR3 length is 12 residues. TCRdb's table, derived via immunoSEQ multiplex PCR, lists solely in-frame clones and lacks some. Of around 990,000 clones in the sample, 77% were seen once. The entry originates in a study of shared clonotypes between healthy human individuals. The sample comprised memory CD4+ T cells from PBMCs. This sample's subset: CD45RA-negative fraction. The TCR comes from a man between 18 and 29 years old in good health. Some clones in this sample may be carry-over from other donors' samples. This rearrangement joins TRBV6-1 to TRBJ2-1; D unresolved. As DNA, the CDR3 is TGTGCCAGCAGTGAGGGCCGCTATGAGCAGTTCTTC. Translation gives CASSEGRYEQFF.